A single T cell receptor beta chain is shown here with its context. The antigen remains undetermined. Trimming stripped 2 bases from V and 7 bases from J, with 11 bases between. CDR3 length: 13 residues. Germline CDR1 is ENHRY and CDR2 is SYGVKD. Produced via immunoSEQ multiplex PCR; TCRdb's table is partial and in-frame only. Of roughly 250,000 clones in the sample, roughly 70% are singletons; the top ten hold 15%. The sample is drawn from a study of cytotoxic CD8 clonotypes in ibrutinib-treated CLL. Study summary: The study recorded mean values of around 250,000 productive templates and 94,082 productive rearrangements per sample.

Study-wide findings and caveats: While tracking circulating CD8+ T-cell counts, baseline clonality exceeded that of age-matched healthy donors. Public clonotypes (which were uncommon) either contracted or remained stable on treatment.

This TCR derives from a human donor with chronic lymphocytic leukemia. The specimen was PBMCs, collected after 24 months of ibrutinib treatment. The chain links TRBV10-3 to TRBJ2-5; no definite D call. The CDR3 region is CAISELRVATQYF. CDR3 coding DNA: TGTGCCATCAGTGAGCTTAGGGTAGCGACCCAGTACTTC.